Shown below are 5 T cell receptor beta chains from a single sample sequenced in a study of blood T cell repertoires in COVID-19. Libraries were prepared by immunoSEQ multiplex PCR; TCRdb keeps only in-frame clonotypes and omits some of them. The sample lists a few hundred thousand clones; approximately 84% were seen once. The sequenced sample was PBMCs or T cells enriched from blood (not recorded which). The receptors originated from a man aged 45-65 years who had recovered from COVID-19.

This clone has more than one count but fewer than ten. The chain employs TRBV7-9 and TRBJ1-5; D is undetermined. V was clipped by 5 bases and J by 6 bases, with 20 bases between them. Germline CDR1 reads SEHNR; CDR2 reads FQNEAQ (reference sequence). The CDR3 has 16 amino acids. The CDR3 is CASSLTDSGLGQPQHF. CDR3 nucleotides: TGTGCCAGCAGCCTAACGGACTCGGGCCTGGGTCAGCCCCAGCATTTT.

V usage is TRBV5-1 and J usage is TRBJ2-7; tentative D call: TRBD1 (6 bases). CDR3 length: 16 residues. CDR1 is SGHRS, CDR2 YFSETQ, per germline. V lost 4 bases, J lost 3 bases, and 20 bases lay in between. CDR3 sequence (DNA): TGCGCCAGCAGCCTGGCCTTTGGACAGAGATTCTACGAGCAGTACTTC. Translating it yields CASSLAFGQRFYEQYF.

The rearrangement joins TRBV7-2 to TRBJ2-7, with a tentative D call TRBD2 (7 bases). The CDR3 runs to 14 residues. V was cut by 2 bases and J by 2 bases, with 10 bases left in between. Germline assignment: CDR1 SGHTA and CDR2 FQGNSA. The CDR3 reads CASSLRGGPYEQYF. Written as DNA, the CDR3 is TGTGCCAGCAGCTTAAGGGGGGGGCCCTACGAGCAGTACTTC.

For the CDR3, the DNA is TGTGCCAGCAGACCCAGACAGTTAATAGAGACCCAGTACTTC. The encoded protein is CASRPRQLIETQYF. This rearrangement joins TRBV7-2 to TRBJ2-5, with D perhaps matching TRBD1 (5 bases). Trimming took off 6 bases at V and 4 bases at J, with 15 bases between the two ends. There are 14 residues in the CDR3. The germline V gene has CDR1 SGHTA and CDR2 FQGNSA.

This clone has only one observation. The chain recombines TRBV19 with TRBJ2-6; 7 nucleotides line up with TRBD1. This CDR3 region has 16 residues. The V gene end was trimmed by 1 base and the J gene end by 6 bases; junction bases not matched to a gene: 6. CDR1 and CDR2 from the germline V gene are LNHDA and SQIVND (reference sequence). Written as DNA, the CDR3 is TGTGCCAGTAGTATAGGGACAGGCCCGACGGCCAACGTCCTGACTTTC. Translating it yields CASSIGTGPTANVLTF.